The 14 T cell receptor beta chains presented below share a single source sample, sequenced in a study of cytomegalovirus exposure and HLA in healthy donors. The PCR made use of 60 Vbeta and 13 Jbeta primers. TCRdb keeps only in-frame clones here, not all; method: immunoSEQ multiplex PCR. The sample yields 300,000 or so clones, just under 85% seen once. Sequencing was carried out using PBMCs. All receptors derive from a woman between 40 and 55 years old in good health and CMV-seropositive.

This chain links TRBV4-3 with TRBJ2-5; 9 bases are shared with TRBD2. The junction had 9 bases not matched to a gene; V was cut back by 0 bases and J by 7 bases. Germline assignment: CDR1 LGHNA and CDR2 YSLEER. The CDR3 has 16 amino acids. CDR3 in amino acids: CASSQDTAGGGGTQYF. The CDR3 DNA sequence: TGCGCCAGCAGCCAAGATACAGCGGGGGGCGGTGGGACCCAGTACTTC.

Notes on this clone: The sample has other DNA sequences that encode this CDR3 too. CDR3 bases: TGTGCCTGGAGTGTCTCAGGGCGGGAAAAACTGTTTTTT. This gives the protein CAWSVSGREKLFF. The rearrangement links TRBV30 to TRBJ1-4, with D maybe TRBD1 (5 bases). The germline CDR1 and CDR2 sequences are GTSNPN and SVGIG (reference sequence). V gave up 0 bases and J gave up 8 bases, with 10 bases separating them. This CDR3 contains 13 residues.

This sequence joins TRBV19 and TRBJ2-2; TRBD1 is a possible D gene (6 bases). CDR1 LNHDA and CDR2 SQIVND come from the germline V gene (reference sequence). This CDR3 spans 15 amino acids. V lost 3 bases to trimming and J lost 5 bases, with 13 bases between them. CDR3: CASSMGTIKTGELFF. DNA for the CDR3: TGTGCCAGTAGTATGGGGACAATCAAAACCGGGGAGCTGTTTTTT.

Turning to this clone: This sample also contains other DNA sequences that code for the same CDR3. The rearrangement links TRBV27 to TRBJ1-2, with D possibly matching TRBD1 (5 bases). From germline, CDR1 is MNHEY and CDR2 SMNVEV (reference sequence). The CDR3 runs to 13 residues. V lost 8 bases and J lost 7, with 17 bases in between. In DNA form, the CDR3 reads TGTGCCAGCTCAGCCGGGCAGGGTGGTGGCTACACCTTC. Protein sequence: CASSAGQGGGYTF.

Turning to this clone: The junction shows a germline mismatch at one end, possibly a read error. The chain is built from TRBV25-1 and TRBJ2-7; D is perhaps TRBD1 (5 bases). The CDR3 is 15 amino acids. Germline V gene lookup returns CDR1 MGHDK and CDR2 SYGVNS. CDR3 loop: CANSEWLGESYEQYF. The DNA for the CDR3 is TGTGCCAACAGTGAATGGTTAGGGGAAAGCTACGAGCAGTACTTC.

The V gene is TRBV18, the J gene TRBJ2-7, with D hard to call. The CDR3 is made up of 12 amino acids. V was shortened by 0 bases and J by 6 bases, with 6 bases between the two germline ends. CDR1 is KGHSH, CDR2 LQKENI, per germline. CDR3 bases: TGTGCCAGCTCACCACCGCGGAGCGAGCAGTACTTC. Protein product: CASSPPRSEQYF.

This chain uses TRBV6-5 with TRBJ1-4, with D uncertain. From germline, CDR1 is MNHEY and CDR2 SVGAGI. The CDR3 extends over 16 amino acids. The V end lost 2 bases, the J end lost 2 bases, and 12 bases lay between the germline ends. CDR3 protein: CASSYGGLWTNEKLFF. The CDR3 region has the DNA TGTGCCAGCAGTTACGGAGGGTTGTGGACTAATGAAAAACTGTTTTTT.

This chain links TRBV28 with TRBJ2-7, with no clear D. The CDR3 runs 12 residues. The V end lost 6 bases, the J end lost 9 bases, and 15 bases lay between the germline ends. CDR1 and CDR2 (germline): MDHEN, SYDVKM. The CDR3 DNA sequence: TGTGCCAGCAGCCGTACGTCCTTCGGGCAGTACTTC. Translating gives CASSRTSFGQYF.

The chain is built from TRBV27 and TRBJ1-2, with 8 bases identical to TRBD1. The ends lost 5 bases at V and 2 bases at J; junction bases unmatched: 10. The CDR3 consists of 16 residues. Germline CDR1 reads MNHEY; CDR2 reads SMNVEV (reference sequence). CDR3 amino acids: CASSLDGQGENYGYTF. The CDR3 coding sequence is TGTGCCAGCAGTCTAGATGGACAGGGAGAGAACTATGGCTACACCTTC.

This chain joins TRBV10-3 and TRBJ2-7, with TRBD1 identical over 9 bases. Germline V gene lookup returns CDR1 ENHRY and CDR2 SYGVKD. After removal of 4 bases from V and 0 bases from J, the junction contained 13 bases not matched to a gene. This CDR3 spans 18 amino acids. The CDR3 sequence is CAISGPSPTGGHSYEQYF. CDR3 sequence (DNA): TGTGCCATCAGTGGCCCCTCCCCCACAGGGGGCCACTCCTACGAGCAGTACTTC.

This chain joins TRBV6-1 and TRBJ2-7; possibly TRBD1 for D (6 bases). The V gene's germline CDR1 is MNHNS and CDR2 SASEGT. Trimming shortened V by 7 bases and J by 0 bases, and 13 bases separated the two germline ends. The CDR3 consists of 14 residues. DNA of the CDR3: TGTGCCAGCATTACAGGGCCGAGCTCCTACGAGCAGTACTTC. Its translation is CASITGPSSYEQYF.

The V call is TRBV5-8, the J call TRBJ1-3; D gene uncertain. Germline V gene lookup returns CDR1 SGHTS and CDR2 YDEGEE. The CDR3 runs 17 residues. Between the trimmed V and J ends, which lost 0 bases and 0 bases, there was a span of 13 bases. CDR3 in amino acids: CASSLVVRVTSGNTIYF. The DNA of the CDR3 is TGTGCCAGCAGCTTGGTGGTTCGGGTTACCTCTGGAAACACCATATATTTT. Filled out from reference TRBV5-8 and TRBJ1-3, the complete variable domain reads EAGVTQSPTHLIKTRGQQATLRCSPISGHTSVYWYQQALGLGLQFLLWYDEGEERNRGNFPPRFSGRQFPNYSSELNVNALELEDSALYLCASSLVVRVTSGNTIYFGEGSWLTVV.

The CDR3 loop reads CASSYTRTYEQYF. CDR3 in DNA: TGTGCCAGCAGTTACACGAGGACCTACGAGCAGTACTTC. This chain connects TRBV6-5 to TRBJ2-7; D unclear. Germline loops: CDR1 MNHEY, CDR2 SVGAGI. Trimming cost V 2 bases and J 2 bases, with 7 bases left between them. The CDR3 totals 13 residues.

V and J are TRBV2 and TRBJ2-1; 12 bases fit TRBD2. V was pared by 7 bases and J by 8 bases, with 15 bases of the junction left unmatched. Germline lookup yields CDR1 SNHLY and CDR2 FYNNEI. The CDR3 runs to 17 residues. CDR3 residues: CASIRRSSGRASYEQFF. The CDR3, as DNA: TGTGCCAGCATTCGACGTTCTAGCGGGAGGGCCTCCTATGAGCAGTTCTTC.